The 30 T cell receptor beta chains below all came from one sample that was sequenced in a study of blood T cells in healthy people across ages. Then a second PCR, running about 6 to 11 cycles, was carried out with a sample-barcoded 5' primer and a J-beta primer mix. TCRdb recomputed calls from the 5' RACE reads with MiXCR, one row per CDR3 protein. The sample records roughly 680,000 distinct CDR3 sequences, roughly 21% being singletons. Material: blood. These receptors were collected from a man in his 70s in good health.

The chain is built from TRBV14 and TRBJ1-2; D is ambiguous. This CDR3 spans 14 amino acids. CDR1 is SGHDN, CDR2 FVKESK, per germline. V was clipped by 0 bases and J by 4 bases, with 9 bases between them. The CDR3 loop is CASSQDLQFYGYTF. The CDR3 nucleotides read TGTGCCAGCAGCCAAGATTTACAATTCTATGGCTACACCTTC.

In its sample, this clonotype was seen a few times. The chain has TRBV7-9 and TRBJ1-6; TRBD1 might be the D (6 bases). Germline lookup yields CDR1 SEHNR and CDR2 FQNEAQ (reference sequence). V shed 1 base and J shed 10 bases, with 11 bases lying between them. The CDR3 consists of 14 residues. The CDR3 here is CASSLGQGLSPLHF. CDR3 nucleotides: TGTGCCAGCAGCTTAGGCCAGGGGTTGTCACCCCTCCACTTT.

This clonotype was seen at least ten times. V is TRBV7-6 and J is TRBJ2-5, with 14 nucleotides matching TRBD2. With V trimmed by 3 bases and J by 6 bases, 6 bases remained unmatched. The CDR3 spans 16 residues. Looked up from germline, CDR1 is SGHVS and CDR2 is FNYEAQ. The CDR3 region is CASSLVGLAGGQTQYF. The CDR3 nucleotides read TGTGCCAGCAGCTTGGTCGGACTAGCGGGAGGCCAGACCCAGTACTTC.

The chain recombines TRBV5-1 with TRBJ2-5; D not resolved. The CDR3 sequence is 16 residues long. The germline V gene has CDR1 SGHRS and CDR2 YFSETQ. Trimming stripped 1 base from V and 1 base from J, with 14 bases between. CDR3 sequence reads: CASSLLGRGTQETQYF. The CDR3, as DNA: TGCGCCAGCAGCTTGTTAGGTAGAGGAACCCAAGAGACCCAGTACTTC.

J is TRBJ1-1 and V is TRBV7-2, with 9 nucleotides matching TRBD1. Losses at the gene ends were 8 bases for V and 1 base for J; bases not matched to a gene: 5. Germline V gives CDR1 SGHTA, CDR2 FQGNSA. This CDR3 is 14 amino acids long. The CDR3 coding sequence is TGTGCCAGCTACAGGGGGCGAGGGAACACTGAAGCTTTCTTT. Translated: CASYRGRGNTEAFF.

The CDR3: CASSYSGAGGAPGNTIYF. The CDR3 coding sequence is TGTGCCAGCAGTTACTCCGGGGCGGGGGGAGCACCTGGAAACACCATATATTTT. This chain connects TRBV6-5 to TRBJ1-3; perhaps TRBD1 as D (5 bases). Trimming took 0 bases from V and 2 from J, leaving 17 bases between them. Germline assignment: CDR1 MNHEY and CDR2 SVGAGI. This CDR3 spans 18 amino acids.

This sequence joins TRBV15 and TRBJ2-2; D is unresolved. Trimming removed 5 bases from V and 1 base from J, with 5 bases in between. Per germline, CDR1 LNHNV and CDR2 YYDKDF (reference sequence). The CDR3 has 13 amino acids. The chain's CDR3 is CATSARNTGELFF. The CDR3 DNA is TGTGCCACCAGCGCTAGGAACACCGGGGAGCTGTTTTTT.

The chain couples TRBV12-3 or TRBV12-4 to TRBJ2-5, with TRBD1 matching over 7 bases. The CDR3 runs 13 residues. V gave up 6 bases and J gave up 5 bases; unmatched junction bases: 6. DNA of the CDR3: TGTGCCAGCAGCACAGGGGAGCGGGAGACCCAGTACTTC. Its protein is CASSTGERETQYF.

This clonotype was picked up a small number of times. The rearrangement links TRBV6-5 to TRBJ2-1; D possibly corresponds to TRBD2 (5 bases). Between the trimmed V and J ends, which lost 0 bases and 6 bases, there was a span of 21 bases. This CDR3 is built from 18 residues. CDR1 MNHEY and CDR2 SVGAGI come from the germline V gene. CDR3 in DNA: TGTGCCAGCAGTTACTCGAAGAGGGTCCGGAATTCCCTCAATGAGCAGTTCTTC. Translated, it gives CASSYSKRVRNSLNEQFF.

The chain employs TRBV7-2 and TRBJ2-1; D tentatively reads TRBD1 or TRBD2 (5 bases each). The CDR3 loop spans 14 amino acids. Germline CDR1 SGHTA, CDR2 FQGNSA. The V and J ends lost 1 base and 12 bases respectively, with 16 bases between them. CDR3 protein: CASSLGIQWDGQFF. DNA for the CDR3: TGTGCCAGCAGCTTAGGAATTCAATGGGACGGGCAGTTCTTC.

V and J are TRBV25-1 and TRBJ1-1; D possibly corresponds to TRBD1 (5 bases). Germline V CDR1 and CDR2: MGHDK, SYGVNS. This CDR3 has 13 residues. Trimming cost V 5 bases and J 4 bases, with 11 bases left between them. For the CDR3, the DNA is TGTGCCAGCAGTCGCGGGGCGGTCACTGAAGCTTTCTTT. Its translation: CASSRGAVTEAFF.

The rearrangement joins TRBV12-3 or TRBV12-4 to TRBJ2-7; D might be TRBD2 (5 bases). This CDR3 is 13 amino acids long. Trimming took off 4 bases at V and 0 bases at J, with 7 bases between the two ends. The CDR3 bases are TGTGCCAGCAGTTGGGAGAGCTCCTACGAGCAGTACTTC. Its protein product is CASSWESSYEQYF.

CDR3 residues: CSATYGTGKTYEQYF. CDR3 DNA: TGCAGTGCTACATATGGGACAGGGAAAACCTACGAGCAGTACTTC. The chain couples TRBV20-1 to TRBJ2-5; 9 bases are shared with TRBD1. The J call may not be correct, given that the DNA end is closer to TRBJ2-7. This CDR3 region has 15 residues. Germline-derived CDR1 and CDR2 are DFQATT and SNEGSKA (reference sequence).

In this sample, this clonotype turned up many times. The V and J genes are TRBV5-1 and TRBJ2-3; D is tentatively TRBD1 or TRBD2 (6 bases each). The V gene lost 7 bases and the J gene lost 4 bases, with 16 bases spanning the gap. In germline, CDR1 is SGHRS, CDR2 YFSETQ. This CDR3 has 14 residues. The CDR3 DNA reads TGCGCCAGCTCGTTGGGGGGCTCAGCAGATACGCAGTATTTT. Translating gives CASSLGGSADTQYF.

J is TRBJ2-7 and V is TRBV14, with TRBD2 identical over 9 bases. The CDR3 has 14 residues. From germline, CDR1 is SGHDN and CDR2 FVKESK. V dropped 3 bases and J dropped 7; count of bases not matched to a gene: 7. The CDR3 sequence: CASSHRASGEEQYF. CDR3 in DNA: TGTGCCAGCAGCCACCGGGCTAGCGGGGAGGAGCAGTACTTC. Complete variable domain (other parts from reference TRBV14 and TRBJ2-7): EAGVTQFPSHSVIEKGQTVTLRCDPISGHDNLYWYRRVMGKEIKFLLHFVKESKQDESGMPNNRFLAERTGGTYSTLKVQPAELEDSGVYFCASSHRASGEEQYFGPGTRLTVT.

Ten or more counts support this clonotype. The chain recombines TRBV20-1 with TRBJ2-7, with a weak D call TRBD1 (5 bases). This CDR3 is 15 amino acids long. CDR1 is DFQATT and CDR2 is SNEGSKA in the germline V gene (reference sequence). Trimming pared 4 bases from V and 2 bases from J, leaving 18 bases between. CDR3 residues: CSAIRPRAATYEQYF. DNA of the CDR3: TGCAGTGCTATCCGGCCCAGGGCGGCCACCTACGAGCAGTACTTC.

This clonotype was counted between two and nine times. The rearrangement uses TRBV12-3 or TRBV12-4 and TRBJ1-1; 7 bases agree with TRBD1. The V gene end was trimmed by 6 bases and the J gene end by 5 bases; junction bases not matched to a gene: 9. The CDR3 contains 14 residues. CDR3 in DNA: TGTGCCAGCAGCCGACAGGGATCGCTAACTGAAGCTTTCTTT. Its protein is CASSRQGSLTEAFF.

This clonotype has a handful of counts. The chain joins TRBV3-1 to TRBJ1-1; TRBD1 is a possible D gene (5 bases). Germline CDR1 is LGHDT and CDR2 is YNNKEL (reference sequence). V lost 4 bases to trimming and J lost 0 bases, with 12 bases between them. This CDR3 spans 15 amino acids. The CDR3 bases are TGTGCCAGCAGCCCAAGACCAGGGATGAACACTGAAGCTTTCTTT. It encodes CASSPRPGMNTEAFF.

The chain employs TRBV12-3 or TRBV12-4 and TRBJ2-1; no firm D call. The J call may not be correct, given that the DNA end is closer to TRBJ2-5. The CDR3 is 13 amino acids. CDR3 residues: CASSLIRRETQYF. DNA of the CDR3: TGTGCCAGCAGTTTAATCCGGCGGGAGACCCAGTACTTC.

This clonotype was picked up a small number of times. V and J are TRBV28 and TRBJ2-3, with TRBD2 matching over 8 bases. V lost 5 bases and J lost 6; bases outside the gene matches: 10. From germline, CDR1 is MDHEN and CDR2 SYDVKM. The CDR3 extends over 15 amino acids. For the CDR3, the DNA is TGTGCCAGCAGTGCCGGGACTAGTGTTTTCGATACGCAGTATTTT. Its protein product is CASSAGTSVFDTQYF.

This clonotype was observed many times. This chain joins TRBV3-1 and TRBJ2-1; D is perhaps TRBD2 (5 bases). Between the trimmed V and J ends, which lost 1 base and 4 bases, there was a span of 23 bases. Germline CDR1 is LGHDT and CDR2 is YNNKEL (reference sequence). This CDR3 has 19 residues. The CDR3 here is CASSQGLMIPSPRYNEQFF. In DNA, the CDR3 is TGTGCCAGCAGCCAAGGACTAATGATACCCTCCCCCCGGTACAATGAGCAGTTCTTC.

CDR3 in DNA: TGCAGCGGTCTCTTTGGCAGGTTAAACACTGAAGCTTTCTTT. Translation gives CSGLFGRLNTEAFF. The chain couples TRBV29-1 to TRBJ1-1; D gene ambiguous. The V end was cut by 7 bases, the J end by 2 bases, with 17 bases between. Germline V lookup: CDR1 SQVTM, CDR2 ANQGSEA. The CDR3 is 14 residues long.

On this clonotype itself: This may be a read error, as it is one base from a much larger clone. The V call is TRBV7-2, the J call TRBJ2-7; unclear D gene. The CDR3 has 13 residues. CDR1 is SGHTA and CDR2 is FQGNSA in the germline V gene. The CDR3 sequence is CAGSLTDSYEQYF. CDR3 coding DNA: TGTGCCGGCAGCTTAACGGATTCCTACGAGCAGTACTTC.

This clonotype was found a few times. V and J are TRBV12-3 or TRBV12-4 and TRBJ1-5; TRBD1 is a possible D gene (5 bases). V was pared by 4 bases and J by 3 bases, with 10 bases between. The CDR3 sequence is 14 residues long. CDR3: CASSSKGFNQPQHF. The CDR3 DNA sequence: TGTGCCAGCAGTTCCAAGGGGTTCAATCAGCCCCAGCATTTT.

As concerns this clonotype: The CDR3 does not end in the conserved phenylalanine or tryptophan, so this is likely a read error. The rearrangement uses TRBV12-3 or TRBV12-4 and TRBJ1-1; unclear D gene. CDR3 size: 13 residues. The germline V and J ends were trimmed by 3 bases and 7 bases, with 12 bases remaining between them. The CDR3 DNA sequence: TGTGCCAGCAGTTTCGTGGAGGGCAATGAAGCTTTCGTT. This encodes CASSFVEGNEAFV.

This clonotype was seen at least ten times. This chain uses TRBV29-1 with TRBJ2-5, with 14 nucleotides matching TRBD2. Germline CDR1 reads SQVTM; CDR2 reads ANQGSEA. This CDR3 comprises 15 residues. Germline trimming cut 6 bases from V and 4 bases from J; bases unmatched to any gene: 7. Written as DNA, the CDR3 is TGCAGCGTGAAGACCGGGACTAGCGGGGGAGAGACCCAGTACTTC. Protein product: CSVKTGTSGGETQYF.

CDR3 region: CASSLNDDIQYF. The CDR3 region has the DNA TGCGCCAGCAGCTTGAATGATGACATTCAGTACTTC. V gene TRBV5-1 combines with J gene TRBJ2-4; D ambiguous. Germline loops: CDR1 SGHRS, CDR2 YFSETQ. CDR3 size: 12 residues. V lost 1 base, J lost 8 bases, and 7 bases lay in between. The full variable domain, its missing parts supplied by reference TRBV5-1 and TRBJ2-4, is KAGVTQTPRYLIKTRGQQVTLSCSPISGHRSVSWYQQTPGQGLQFLFEYFSETQRNKGNFPGRFSGRQFSNSRSEMNVSTLELGDSALYLCASSLNDDIQYFGAGTRLSVL.

This clonotype appeared many times. This chain links TRBV24-1 with TRBJ2-3, with D perhaps TRBD1 (6 bases). CDR3 length: 12 residues. Looked up from germline, CDR1 is KGHDR and CDR2 is SFDVKD. V gave up 3 bases and J gave up 6 bases, with 6 bases separating them. Here the CDR3 reads CATSDDRDTQYF. The CDR3 nucleotides read TGTGCCACCAGTGATGACAGGGATACGCAGTATTTT.

This chain uses TRBV9 with TRBJ1-2; D ambiguous. The length of the CDR3 is 13 residues. Trimming cost V 3 bases and J 0 bases, with 6 bases left between them. Germline V gene sequence: CDR1 SGDLS, CDR2 YYNGEE. In DNA form, the CDR3 reads TGTGCCAGCAGCGACGGGTCTAACTATGGCTACACCTTC. Residues: CASSDGSNYGYTF. Together with reference TRBV9 and TRBJ1-2, the CDR3 gives the full variable domain: DSGVTQTPKHLITATGQRVTLRCSPRSGDLSVYWYQQSLDQGLQFLIQYYNGEERAKGNILERFSAQQFPDLHSELNLSSLELGDSALYFCASSDGSNYGYTFGSGTRLTVV.

This clonotype appeared many times. The V and J genes are TRBV20-1 and TRBJ2-3, with 10 bases identical to TRBD2. The V segment lost 7 bases and the J segment 8 bases; nucleotides outside the gene matches: 15. Germline CDR1 and CDR2: DFQATT and SNEGSKA (reference sequence). The length of the CDR3 is 15 residues. For the CDR3, the DNA is TGCAGTGTCGTCACCCTAGCGGGAGTTAGGGGTACGCAGTATTTT. It encodes CSVVTLAGVRGTQYF.